These 14 T cell receptor beta chains originate from one sample sequenced in a study of T cell changes during pregnancy in multiple sclerosis. Repertoires were generated with immunoSEQ multiplex PCR, while TCRdb's copy carries only in-frame clones and drops some. The profile shows roughly 110,000 clones, about 90% of them singletons. Sequenced here: peripheral blood, sampled before pregnancy. The receptors shown here come from a female donor with multiple sclerosis, enrolled in a pregnancy study.

The rearrangement links TRBV4-3 to TRBJ1-1, with a tentative D call TRBD1 (5 bases). The V end was cut by 3 bases, the J end by 5 bases, with 19 bases between. This CDR3 has 16 amino acids. Looked up from germline, CDR1 is LGHNA and CDR2 is YSLEER. CDR3 region: CASSHRWRGGLTEAFF. The DNA for the CDR3 is TGCGCCAGCAGCCACCGCTGGCGCGGGGGACTTACTGAAGCTTTCTTT.

The rearrangement joins TRBV7-8 to TRBJ1-2; 8 bases match TRBD1. The J segment lost 4 bases and the V segment lost 5 bases, leaving 6 bases of the junction unmatched. There are 14 residues in the CDR3. Germline CDR1 is SGHVS and CDR2 is FQNEAQ. The CDR3 sequence: CASSLGDRLYGYTF. DNA for the CDR3: TGTGCCAGCAGCCTAGGGGACAGGCTCTATGGCTACACCTTC.

CDR3 residues: CASSQVAGVSYNEQFF. The CDR3 DNA follows: TGCGCCAGCAGCCAAGTAGCGGGGGTATCCTACAATGAGCAGTTCTTC. This chain connects TRBV4-1 to TRBJ2-1, with 9 nucleotides matching TRBD2. The CDR3 is made up of 16 amino acids. V was clipped by 1 base and J by 1 base; unmatched bases: 2. Per the germline V gene, CDR1 is MGHRA and CDR2 is YSYEKL.

The chain has TRBV5-1 and TRBJ2-2; the match to TRBD2 covers 9 bases. With 2 bases clipped from V and 7 bases from J, the junction kept 3 bases outside the gene matches. Germline V gene lookup returns CDR1 SGHRS and CDR2 YFSETQ. This CDR3 is 14 amino acids long. The CDR3 region is CASSFSGGHGELFF. The CDR3 nucleotides are TGCGCCAGCAGCTTTAGCGGGGGTCACGGGGAGCTGTTTTTT.

The rearrangement joins TRBV4-1 to TRBJ2-7, with D perhaps matching TRBD2 (5 bases). V lost 0 bases, J lost 2 bases, and 14 bases lay in between. The germline gives CDR1 MGHRA, CDR2 YSYEKL. The CDR3 covers 16 residues. CDR3 residues: CASSQDASGWAYEQYF. DNA of the CDR3: TGCGCCAGCAGCCAAGATGCCTCGGGGTGGGCCTACGAGCAGTACTTC.

This sequence joins TRBV20-1 and TRBJ2-5; D gene uncertain. The CDR3 is 11 amino acids. CDR1 and CDR2 (germline): DFQATT, SNEGSKA (reference sequence). V was cut by 1 base and J by 5 bases, with 5 bases left in between. The CDR3 nucleotides are TGCAGTGCTAGAGTCGGGGAGACCCAGTACTTC. Amino acids: CSARVGETQYF.

The genes are TRBV19 and TRBJ2-1; TRBD2 agrees at 7 bases. Germline V gene data show CDR1 as LNHDA and CDR2 as SQIVND (reference sequence). V dropped 10 bases and J dropped 2; count of bases not matched to a gene: 20. This CDR3 is 18 amino acids long. As DNA, the CDR3 is TGTGCCACCACCCTCCGTGGAACTGGGGGGGGAACCTACAATGAGCAGTTCTTC. Its translation: CATTLRGTGGGTYNEQFF.

The table lists this clone with a count of one. V and J are TRBV11-2 and TRBJ2-3; possible D gene TRBD1, 5 bases. V gave up 3 bases and J gave up 0 bases, with 10 bases separating them. Germline CDR1 is SGHAT and CDR2 is FQNNGV. CDR3 length: 15 residues. In DNA form, the CDR3 reads TGTGCCAGCAGCTTTGGGGCGCCTAGCACAGATACGCAGTATTTT. Its protein product is CASSFGAPSTDTQYF.

The rearrangement uses TRBV4-3 and TRBJ1-1, with D possibly being TRBD1 (5 bases). In germline, CDR1 is LGHNA, CDR2 YSLEER. V gave up 1 base and J gave up 4 bases, with 16 bases separating them. CDR3 length equals 16 residues. CDR3 nucleotides: TGCGCCAGCAGCCAAGTCACCGGGTGGAGGGGCACTGAAGCTTTCTTT. Translated: CASSQVTGWRGTEAFF.

This chain links TRBV23-1 with TRBJ2-5, with D possibly matching TRBD1 (6 bases). TRBV23-1 is known as an ORF, though its function is uncertain. V shed 6 bases and J shed 6 bases, with 26 bases lying between them. The CDR3 has 17 residues. CDR3 residues: CASSLRTEKFSIKTQYF. CDR3 sequence (DNA): TGCGCCAGCAGCCTCCGGACAGAGAAGTTCTCAATTAAGACCCAGTACTTC.

This clone was seen a few times. CDR3: CASSFGTGGSSYNSPLHF. CDR3 DNA: TGTGCCAGCAGCTTCGGGACAGGGGGAAGCTCCTATAATTCACCCCTCCACTTT. The rearrangement links TRBV7-6 to TRBJ1-6, with 11 positions matching TRBD1. This CDR3 contains 18 residues. Germline CDR1 reads SGHVS; CDR2 reads FNYEAQ. Losses at the gene ends were 3 bases for V and 0 bases for J; bases not matched to a gene: 4.

The J gene is TRBJ2-1, the V gene TRBV7-2; 14 bases match TRBD2. The germline gives CDR1 SGHTA, CDR2 FQGNSA. Trimming cost V 4 bases and J 8 bases; bases outside gene matches: 13. The CDR3 runs to 18 residues. The CDR3 coding sequence is TGTGCCAGCAGCTCCCTCCCGATGGGACTAGCGGGAGCGCATGAGCAGTTCTTC. Translated, it gives CASSSLPMGLAGAHEQFF.

The gene calls are TRBV19 and TRBJ1-2; 9 bases line up with TRBD1. V dropped 7 bases and J dropped 5; count of bases not matched to a gene: 11. The CDR3 sequence is 15 residues long. Germline V gene sequence: CDR1 LNHDA, CDR2 SQIVND (reference sequence). The CDR3 nucleotides are TGTGCCAGTAAGGATCCCGGGACAGGGTTTTATGGCTACACCTTC. Residues: CASKDPGTGFYGYTF.

This clone was recorded only once. This chain links TRBV6-6 with TRBJ2-3; D remains ambiguous. The V and J ends lost 7 bases and 1 base respectively, with 6 bases between them. The CDR3 runs to 12 residues. The germline V gene has CDR1 MNHNY and CDR2 SVGAGI (reference sequence). The CDR3 region has the DNA TGTGCCAGCAATCTAGGCACAGATACGCAGTATTTT. This sequence encodes CASNLGTDTQYF.